This record looks at one T cell receptor (beta chain) sequence and its context. The data were taken from a study of OX40 agonist ivuxolimab in advanced cancers. Here immunoSEQ multiplex PCR was the method, and the copy in TCRdb shows in-frame clones only, minus some. Seen here are 35,000 to 45,000 clones, around 89% observed once, and the top ten hold under 5.5%. This receptor was taken from an adult with an advanced solid tumor such as melanoma, head and neck, liver or kidney cancer. Sequenced here: CD4+ or CD8+ T cells sorted from blood, sampled in a trial of the OX40 agonist ivuxolimab.

CDR3 bases: TGTGCCGGGGGGAAAATCACCGGGGAGCTGTTTTTT. Translating it yields CAGGKITGELFF. The V and J genes are TRBV28 and TRBJ2-2, with D perhaps matching TRBD2 (6 bases). In germline, CDR1 is MDHEN, CDR2 SYDVKM. Trimming left V 11 bases short and J 4 bases short, with 11 bases between. The CDR3 contains 12 residues.